The 22 T cell receptor beta chains reported below all come from one sample, sequenced in a study of blood T cell repertoires in COVID-19. Data came from immunoSEQ multiplex PCR; TCRdb stores just in-frame clones and leaves some out. The sample has fewer than 450,000 clones; around 91% are singletons. The specimen was peripheral blood. These receptors were collected from a woman between 18 and 29 years old who had recovered from COVID-19.

V usage is TRBV3-1 (or the pseudogene TRBV3-2) and J usage is TRBJ2-2, with TRBD1 identical over 11 bases. The germline V gene encodes CDR1 LGHDT and CDR2 YNNKEL (reference sequence). The CDR3 has 18 amino acids. V trimming: 0 bases; J trimming: 3 bases; junction bases outside the gene matches: 6. This chain's CDR3 is CASSQEWGTGGYTGELFF. The CDR3 coding sequence is TGTGCCAGCAGCCAAGAGTGGGGGACAGGGGGTTACACCGGGGAGCTGTTTTTT.

The chain joins TRBV30 to TRBJ1-4; D is uncertain. Trimming pared 0 bases from V and 6 bases from J, leaving 11 bases between. The CDR3 sequence is 14 residues long. From germline, CDR1 is GTSNPN and CDR2 SVGIG (reference sequence). This chain's CDR3 is CAWSVGPGDEKLFF. CDR3 nucleotides: TGTGCCTGGAGTGTTGGTCCCGGAGATGAAAAACTGTTTTTT.

The V and J genes are TRBV6-1 and TRBJ1-4; no firm D call. The length of the CDR3 is 14 residues. V was trimmed by 3 bases and J by 4 bases, leaving 9 bases between them. Germline V lookup: CDR1 MNHNS, CDR2 SASEGT. In DNA, the CDR3 is TGTGCCAGCAGTGATAACCAACTTAATGAAAAACTGTTTTTT. Its translation is CASSDNQLNEKLFF.

This rearrangement joins TRBV14 to TRBJ2-1; 7 bases are a match to TRBD2. The CDR3 runs 16 residues. CDR1 is SGHDN and CDR2 is FVKESK in the germline V gene. J gave up 4 bases and V 4 bases, and 10 bases lay outside the gene matches. CDR3 sequence (DNA): TGTGCCAGCAGCCCCCTCCGCAATAGCGGGTACAATGAGCAGTTCTTC. This sequence encodes CASSPLRNSGYNEQFF.

A single count supports this clone. The CDR3 DNA reads as TGTGCCAGCAGTTACTCATCACTCAACAATCAGCCCCAGCATTTT. This translates into CASSYSSLNNQPQHF. The V and J genes are TRBV6-6 and TRBJ1-5; no reliable D call. The CDR3 is made up of 15 amino acids. Between the trimmed V and J ends, which lost 0 bases and 3 bases, there was a span of 9 bases. Looked up from germline, CDR1 is MNHNY and CDR2 is SVGAGI (reference sequence).

The chain uses TRBV5-4 and TRBJ1-6; D gene uncertain. CDR1 and CDR2 (germline): SGHNT, YYREEE (reference sequence). This CDR3 is built from 15 residues. V lost 0 bases and J 6 bases, leaving 10 bases between the germline ends. As DNA, the CDR3 is TGTGCCAGCAGCTTGGAGATCGGACTTAATTCACCCCTCCACTTT. It codes for CASSLEIGLNSPLHF.

This chain joins TRBV7-2 and TRBJ2-2; 8 nucleotides line up with TRBD1. Germline loops: CDR1 SGHTA, CDR2 FQGNSA. CDR3 size: 16 residues. V was pared by 1 base and J by 3 bases, with 4 bases of the junction left unmatched. The CDR3 nucleotides read TGTGCCAGCAGCTTAGAGACAGGGGTATACACCGGGGAGCTGTTTTTT. Translating it yields CASSLETGVYTGELFF.

V and J are TRBV11-2 and TRBJ2-3, with D possibly matching TRBD1 (5 bases). V was pared by 1 base and J by 9 bases, with 11 bases between. The CDR3 has 13 amino acids. The germline V gene encodes CDR1 SGHAT and CDR2 FQNNGV. CDR3 DNA sequence: TGTGCCAGCAGCTTAGTACTGTCAGGGACGCAGTATTTT. This gives the protein CASSLVLSGTQYF.

This chain uses TRBV12-2 with TRBJ1-1; the DNA was not compared with TRBD1, the D call given in the table. TRBV12-2 has pseudogene status. The CDR3 spans 13 residues. In nucleotides, the CDR3 is TGTGCAAGTCGCTTAGTTTGGGCCTCGACGCGTTGCTTT. Protein sequence: CASRLVWASTRCF.

The chain uses TRBV2 and TRBJ2-1; a possible D gene is TRBD2 (6 bases). Germline values: CDR1 SNHLY, CDR2 FYNNEI. V lost 10 bases and J lost 8, with 21 bases in between. This CDR3 comprises 14 residues. CDR3: CATRAGRNSYEQFF. The CDR3 region has the DNA TGTGCCACGCGAGCAGGGAGGAACAGTTATGAGCAGTTCTTC.

This sequence joins TRBV28 and TRBJ1-2; D possibly corresponds to TRBD1 (5 bases). V was shortened by 5 bases and J by 5 bases, with 15 bases between the two germline ends. This CDR3 has 14 amino acids. Germline V lookup: CDR1 MDHEN, CDR2 SYDVKM. The CDR3 loop reads CASSLRQTPYGYTF. CDR3 DNA: TGTGCCAGCAGTCTGCGACAGACTCCTTATGGCTACACCTTC.

Only one count was recorded for this clone. For the CDR3, the DNA is TGTGCCAGCAGTTTTTCGACAGGAGGCTACACCTTC. This encodes CASSFSTGGYTF. This chain uses TRBV12-3 or TRBV12-4 with TRBJ1-2, with D tentatively TRBD1 (6 bases). The germline V and J ends were trimmed by 3 bases and 8 bases, with 10 bases remaining between them. CDR3 length equals 12 residues.

J is TRBJ1-4 and V is TRBV7-9; D remains ambiguous. This CDR3 is 17 amino acids long. Germline values: CDR1 SEHNR, CDR2 FQNEAQ (reference sequence). The V end was cut by 1 base, the J end by 2 bases, with 14 bases between. The CDR3 nucleotides are TGTGCCAGCAGCTTAGGGTTCTCGGGTGCTACTAATGAAAAACTGTTTTTT. This sequence encodes CASSLGFSGATNEKLFF.

V gene TRBV29-1 combines with J gene TRBJ1-4, with D hard to call. Germline CDR1 reads SQVTM; CDR2 reads ANQGSEA. The CDR3 sequence is 13 residues long. Trimming left V 5 bases short and J 4 bases short, with 11 bases between. The CDR3 here is CSVREQINEKLFF. For the CDR3, the DNA is TGCAGCGTTCGGGAACAGATTAATGAAAAACTGTTTTTT.

The chain joins TRBV28 to TRBJ1-2; D unclear. This CDR3 spans 16 amino acids. V was cut by 6 bases and J by 0 bases, with 17 bases left in between. In germline, CDR1 is MDHEN, CDR2 SYDVKM. The CDR3 coding sequence is TGTGCCAGCAGGAGTTTGTCCGACGGAGCTAACTATGGCTACACCTTC. It specifies CASRSLSDGANYGYTF.

The rearrangement links TRBV5-1 to TRBJ1-2; 8 bases fit TRBD1. Germline V CDR1 and CDR2: SGHRS, YFSETQ. The V segment lost 0 bases and the J segment 3 bases; nucleotides outside the gene matches: 10. This CDR3 is built from 17 residues. CDR3 in amino acids: CASSLGAGGSFYYGYTF. In DNA, the CDR3 is TGCGCCAGCAGCTTGGGGGCAGGGGGCTCCTTCTACTATGGCTACACCTTC. The variable domain in full, with the rest retrieved from reference TRBV5-1 and TRBJ1-2, is KAGVTQTPRYLIKTRGQQVTLSCSPISGHRSVSWYQQTPGQGLQFLFEYFSETQRNKGNFPGRFSGRQFSNSRSEMNVSTLELGDSALYLCASSLGAGGSFYYGYTFGSGTRLTVV.

This chain links TRBV6-1 with TRBJ2-1; 8 bases are shared with TRBD1. The CDR3 is 16 residues long. The V gene end was trimmed by 2 bases and the J gene end by 9 bases; junction bases not matched to a gene: 12. The germline CDR1 and CDR2 sequences are MNHNS and SASEGT. DNA for the CDR3: TGTGCCAGCAGTGAAAACCCTATGGGGACAGGAGGTGAGCAGTTCTTC. Protein: CASSENPMGTGGEQFF.

The chain joins TRBV24-1 to TRBJ2-3, with 10 bases lining up with TRBD1. Germline CDR1 KGHDR, CDR2 SFDVKD. V shed 5 bases and J 4 bases; nucleotides not matched to a gene: 5. This CDR3 spans 15 amino acids. The CDR3, as DNA: TGTGCCACCAGTGTGGGACAGGGGAAGGCAGATACGCAGTATTTT. This translates into CATSVGQGKADTQYF.

The genes are TRBV2 and TRBJ2-1, with 9 bases that match TRBD2. CDR3 length: 14 amino acids. Germline V gene data show CDR1 as SNHLY and CDR2 as FYNNEI. The V and J ends lost 6 bases and 3 bases, in that order; junction bases with no gene match: 3. Written as DNA, the CDR3 is TGTGCCAGCAGGCTAGCGGGGATCTACAATGAGCAGTTCTTC. Residues: CASRLAGIYNEQFF.

The V and J genes are TRBV7-9 and TRBJ2-1; 8 bases are a match to TRBD2. Per the germline V gene, CDR1 is SEHNR and CDR2 is FQNEAQ (reference sequence). CDR3 size: 17 residues. Trimming cost V 4 bases and J 0 bases; bases outside gene matches: 8. The CDR3 spells CASSSSGSPSSYNEQFF. CDR3 nucleotide sequence: TGTGCCAGCAGCTCCAGCGGGAGCCCTAGCTCCTACAATGAGCAGTTCTTC.

This clone was detected only once. This chain links TRBV4-3 with TRBJ1-6, with TRBD1 matching over 10 bases. V lost 4 bases to trimming and J lost 9 bases; unmatched junction nucleotides: 9. Germline values: CDR1 LGHNA, CDR2 YSLEER. This CDR3 spans 16 amino acids. CDR3 DNA: TGCGCCAGCAGCCTAACTAGGACAGGGGGTATTTCACCCCTCCACTTT. It specifies CASSLTRTGGISPLHF.

V and J are TRBV7-6 and TRBJ1-4, with no clear D. Trimming took 1 base from V and 0 from J, leaving 6 bases between them. Germline assignment: CDR1 SGHVS and CDR2 FNYEAQ. The CDR3 sequence is 15 residues long. In nucleotides, the CDR3 is TGTGCCAGCAGCTTAGTCAGTGCAACTAATGAAAAACTGTTTTTT. It specifies CASSLVSATNEKLFF.